This T cell receptor beta chain was sequenced during a study of blood T cells in healthy people across ages. Study information: About one barcoded beta molecule was captured per two T cells (by template switching).

This CDR3 has 12 amino acids. Germline V CDR1 and CDR2: WSHSY, SAAADI. With V trimmed by 11 bases and J by 6 bases, 4 bases remained unmatched. Next came a second PCR, run for roughly 6 to 11 cycles, which used a sample-barcoded 5' primer along with a J-beta primer mix. TCRdb used MiXCR to reprocess the 5' RACE reads, holding one entry per CDR3 protein. Seen here are roughly 1,000,000 distinct CDR3 sequences, under 30% observed once, and the top ten hold around 0.75%. Donors were healthy Caucasian individuals from Russia aged roughly 6 to 95. Peripheral blood from each donor was collected in a volume of roughly 9.2 milliliters. These data also featured in a second study, about T cells of mothers and their children.

The sequence came from a girl aged 2 to 10 in good health. Sequencing was performed on blood. V is TRBV10-2 and J is TRBJ2-1; 10 bases agree with TRBD2. CDR3 protein: CAVVAGGNEQFF. Written as DNA, the CDR3 is TGCGCCGTAGTAGCGGGAGGCAATGAGCAGTTCTTC.